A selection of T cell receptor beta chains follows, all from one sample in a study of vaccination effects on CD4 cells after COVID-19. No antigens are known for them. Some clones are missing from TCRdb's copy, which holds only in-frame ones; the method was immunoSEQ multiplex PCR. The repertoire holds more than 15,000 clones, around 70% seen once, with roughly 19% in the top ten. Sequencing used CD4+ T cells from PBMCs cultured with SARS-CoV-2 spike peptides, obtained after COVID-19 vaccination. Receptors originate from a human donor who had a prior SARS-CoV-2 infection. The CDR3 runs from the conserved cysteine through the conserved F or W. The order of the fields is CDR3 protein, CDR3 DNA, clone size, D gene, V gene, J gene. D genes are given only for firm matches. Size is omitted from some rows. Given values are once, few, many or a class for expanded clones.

CDR3 protein: CASSLGQGPNQPQHF
CDR3 DNA: TGTGCCAGCAGCCTAGGACAGGGGCCGAATCAGCCCCAGCATTTT
clone size: NA
D gene: TRBD1
V gene: TRBV5-6
J gene: TRBJ1-5

CDR3 protein: CASSGGSSGANVLTF
CDR3 DNA: TGTGCCAGCAGCGGAGGGAGCTCTGGGGCCAACGTCCTGACTTTC
clone size: NA
D gene: NA
V gene: TRBV28
J gene: TRBJ2-6

CDR3 protein: CAWSVRQGLSYTF
CDR3 DNA: TGTGCCTGGAGTGTACGGCAGGGGTTGAGCTACACCTTC
clone size: NA
D gene: NA
V gene: TRBV30
J gene: TRBJ1-2

CDR3 protein: CASSLGPQTGTGTDYEQYF
CDR3 DNA: TGTGCCAGCAGCTTAGGCCCCCAAACCGGGACAGGGACCGACTACGAGCAGTACTTC
clone size: NA
D gene: TRBD1
V gene: TRBV7-9
J gene: TRBJ2-7

CDR3 protein: CASSPSQGPYGYTF
CDR3 DNA: TGTGCCAGCAGCCCCTCCCAGGGACCCTATGGCTACACCTTC
clone size: NA
D gene: NA
V gene: TRBV7-2
J gene: TRBJ1-2

CDR3 protein: CSASRSIGPGGQPQHF
CDR3 DNA: TGCAGTGCTAGTAGATCCATTGGACCCGGAGGACAGCCCCAGCATTTT
clone size: NA
D gene: NA
V gene: TRBV20-1
J gene: TRBJ1-5

CDR3 protein: CASSRLAGIAGELFF
CDR3 DNA: TGTGCCAGTAGTCGACTAGCGGGAATAGCCGGGGAGCTGTTTTTT
clone size: NA
D gene: TRBD2
V gene: TRBV19
J gene: TRBJ2-2

CDR3 protein: CASSYSFMEGENIQYF
CDR3 DNA: TGTGCCAGCAGTTACTCTTTCATGGAAGGCGAAAACATTCAGTACTTC
clone size: once
D gene: NA
V gene: TRBV6-5
J gene: TRBJ2-4

CDR3 protein: CASSIQTALNTGELFF
CDR3 DNA: TGTGCCAGCAGCATCCAGACAGCGCTGAACACCGGGGAGCTGTTTTTT
clone size: NA
D gene: NA
V gene: TRBV5-6
J gene: TRBJ2-2

CDR3 protein: CASSFRGRTGNTIYF
CDR3 DNA: TGTGCCAGCAGCTTCAGGGGTCGAACTGGAAACACCATATATTTT
clone size: NA
D gene: NA
V gene: TRBV7-9
J gene: TRBJ1-3

CDR3 protein: CASSQTQSTDTQYF
CDR3 DNA: TGTGCCAGCAGCCAGACCCAGAGCACAGATACGCAGTATTTT
clone size: NA
D gene: NA
V gene: TRBV3-1/TRBV3-2
J gene: TRBJ2-3

CDR3 protein: CASSLDRQGNEQYF
CDR3 DNA: TGCGCCAGCAGCTTGGATCGGCAGGGGAACGAGCAGTACTTC
clone size: NA
D gene: NA
V gene: TRBV5-1
J gene: TRBJ2-7

CDR3 protein: CASSTRETNTEAFF
CDR3 DNA: TGTGCCAGCAGCACTCGGGAGACCAACACTGAAGCTTTCTTT
clone size: NA
D gene: NA
V gene: TRBV7-2
J gene: TRBJ1-1

CDR3 protein: CASSRGQNNGAGELFF
CDR3 DNA: TGTGCCAGCTCACGAGGACAGAACAATGGCGCCGGGGAGCTGTTTTTT
clone size: NA
D gene: NA
V gene: TRBV18
J gene: TRBJ2-2

CDR3 protein: CASSQVWERNEQFF
CDR3 DNA: TGTGCCAGCAGCCAAGTTTGGGAGAGGAATGAGCAGTTCTTC
clone size: few
D gene: NA
V gene: TRBV3-1/TRBV3-2
J gene: TRBJ2-1

CDR3 protein: CASTGRGGEHTEAFF
CDR3 DNA: TGCGCCAGCACCGGGAGGGGGGGGGAACACACTGAAGCTTTCTTT
clone size: once
D gene: NA
V gene: TRBV5-1
J gene: TRBJ1-1

CDR3 protein: CASSVHGAPPNSPLHF
CDR3 DNA: TGTGCCAGTAGTGTCCACGGGGCCCCTCCGAATTCACCCCTCCACTTT
clone size: NA
D gene: NA
V gene: TRBV19
J gene: TRBJ1-6

CDR3 protein: CASSMMATEAFF
CDR3 DNA: TGTGCCAGTAGTATGATGGCCACTGAAGCTTTCTTT
clone size: few
D gene: NA
V gene: TRBV19
J gene: TRBJ1-1

CDR3 protein: CASSPTNTGELFF
CDR3 DNA: TGTGCCAGCAGCCCTACCAATACCGGGGAGCTGTTTTTT
clone size: NA
D gene: NA
V gene: TRBV7-2
J gene: TRBJ2-2

CDR3 protein: CASRPQGQPPYGYTF
CDR3 DNA: TGTGCCAGCAGACCTCAGGGTCAACCCCCTTATGGCTACACCTTC
clone size: NA
D gene: NA
V gene: TRBV6-5
J gene: TRBJ1-2

CDR3 protein: CAADRGLAVYNEQFF
CDR3 DNA: TGTGCCGCGGACCGGGGACTAGCGGTGTACAATGAGCAGTTCTTC
clone size: NA
D gene: TRBD2
V gene: TRBV30
J gene: TRBJ2-1

CDR3 protein: CASRSGGGTDTQYF
CDR3 DNA: TGTGCCAGCAGGAGCGGGGGCGGCACAGATACGCAGTATTTT
clone size: NA
D gene: TRBD2
V gene: TRBV5-4
J gene: TRBJ2-3

CDR3 protein: CASSPMLAGVGTGELFF
CDR3 DNA: TGTGCCAGTAGCCCCATGCTAGCGGGAGTGGGCACCGGGGAGCTGTTTTTT
clone size: NA
D gene: TRBD2
V gene: TRBV19
J gene: TRBJ2-2

CDR3 protein: CATSSWGGQETQYF
CDR3 DNA: TGTGCCACCAGTTCATGGGGTGGGCAAGAGACCCAGTACTTC
clone size: NA
D gene: NA
V gene: TRBV11-3
J gene: TRBJ2-5

CDR3 protein: CATSANTREPQETQYF
CDR3 DNA: TGTGCCACCAGTGCCAATACACGGGAACCACAAGAGACCCAGTACTTC
clone size: NA
D gene: NA
V gene: TRBV24-1
J gene: TRBJ2-5

CDR3 protein: CASSLDLVGVSYEQYF
CDR3 DNA: TGTGCCAGCAGCTTAGACCTTGTAGGGGTCTCCTACGAGCAGTACTTC
clone size: NA
D gene: NA
V gene: TRBV7-9
J gene: TRBJ2-7

CDR3 protein: CASSRSSGNHEQYF
CDR3 DNA: TGTGCCAGTAGTAGGTCGAGCGGGAACCACGAGCAGTACTTC
clone size: few
D gene: TRBD2
V gene: TRBV19
J gene: TRBJ2-7

CDR3 protein: CASSSDPVREQYF
CDR3 DNA: TGTGCTAGCAGCTCCGACCCGGTGCGCGAGCAGTACTTC
clone size: once
D gene: NA
V gene: TRBV7-7
J gene: TRBJ2-7